These 30 T cell receptor beta chains share one sample of origin, sequenced in a study of beta chain features in type 1 diabetes. cDNA synthesis used the whole RNA isolate, giving expressed TCRB sequences. Only in-frame clones appear in the TCRdb table, and some are missing; sequencing was by immunoSEQ multiplex PCR. The sample carries almost 250,000 clones, 12% to 15% recorded once. The sequenced sample consisted of naive CD4+ T cells from blood. These receptors all come from a woman aged 40-49 years in good health.

This clone was recorded at least ten times. The chain couples TRBV14 to TRBJ2-7, with D perhaps matching TRBD1 (6 bases). CDR3 length: 13 amino acids. The ends were cut back, 3 bases at V and 3 bases at J, with 9 bases in the middle. Looked up from germline, CDR1 is SGHDN and CDR2 is FVKESK. CDR3 coding DNA: TGTGCCAGCAGCCAGGGCAGGGGCTACGAGCAGTACTTC. Translating gives CASSQGRGYEQYF.

In the case of this clone: The same CDR3 arises from other DNA sequences in this sample as well. This sequence joins TRBV5-1 and TRBJ2-7; the D gene is possibly TRBD1 (6 bases). Trimming pared 3 bases from V and 4 bases from J, leaving 8 bases between. Germline V gene sequence: CDR1 SGHRS, CDR2 YFSETQ. This CDR3 has 12 residues. The CDR3 region has the DNA TGCGCCAGCAGCTCACAGGGTTACGAGCAGTACTTC. Its protein is CASSSQGYEQYF.

This clone was counted only a few times. The rearrangement uses TRBV15 and TRBJ2-3, with TRBD1 matching over 9 bases. Germline V lookup: CDR1 LNHNV, CDR2 YYDKDF (reference sequence). CDR3 length: 16 residues. Trimming at V came to 1 base and at J to 3 bases, leaving 5 bases not matched to a gene. The CDR3 region has the DNA TGTGCCACCAGCAGAGTTCGGGACAGGGTAACAGATACGCAGTATTTT. As protein: CATSRVRDRVTDTQYF. Full variable domain (rest looked up from reference TRBV15 and TRBJ2-3): DAMVIQNPRYQVTQFGKPVTLSCSQTLNHNVMYWYQQKSSQAPKLLFHYYDKDFNNEADTPDNFQSRRPNTSFCFLDIRSPGLGDTAMYLCATSRVRDRVTDTQYFGPGTRLTVL.

This chain joins TRBV7-8 and TRBJ2-2; 9 bases agree with TRBD1. This CDR3 comprises 16 residues. J gave up 8 bases and V 5 bases, and 12 bases lay outside the gene matches. Germline CDR1 is SGHVS and CDR2 is FQNEAQ. CDR3 amino acids: CASSQFDRGAGGELFF. The CDR3 nucleotides read TGTGCCAGCAGCCAATTTGACAGGGGGGCTGGGGGGGAGCTGTTTTTT.

The chain links TRBV5-1 to TRBJ2-4; 7 bases are shared with TRBD1. The germline V gene encodes CDR1 SGHRS and CDR2 YFSETQ. This CDR3 has 13 amino acids. The junction had 7 bases not matched to a gene; V was cut back by 5 bases and J by 8 bases. The CDR3 sequence is CASSLGGMDIQYF. The CDR3 DNA sequence: TGCGCCAGCAGTTTAGGGGGCATGGACATTCAGTACTTC.

The genes are TRBV19 and TRBJ1-5, with D tentatively TRBD1 (6 bases). Germline CDR1 LNHDA, CDR2 SQIVND (reference sequence). CDR3 length equals 17 residues. The V and J ends lost 2 bases and 0 bases respectively, with 14 bases between them. CDR3 amino acids: CASSITGGESSNQPQHF. The CDR3 DNA reads TGTGCCAGTAGTATAACTGGGGGCGAGTCTAGCAATCAGCCCCAGCATTTT.

V and J are TRBV4-1 and TRBJ2-2; no reliable D call. The CDR3 extends over 15 amino acids. Germline CDR1 and CDR2: MGHRA and YSYEKL. Trimming took off 1 base at V and 0 bases at J, with 6 bases between the two ends. The CDR3 DNA is TGCGCCAGCAGCCAAGGCCACTCGAACACCGGGGAGCTGTTTTTT. Translation gives CASSQGHSNTGELFF.

This clone appeared a few times. The CDR3: CASRVRRGIDEQYF. The DNA for the CDR3 is TGTGCCAGTAGAGTCCGACGAGGGATCGACGAGCAGTACTTC. The rearrangement links TRBV19 to TRBJ2-7; tentatively, D is TRBD2 (5 bases). Per the germline V gene, CDR1 is LNHDA and CDR2 is SQIVND (reference sequence). With 6 bases removed from V and 5 bases from J, the gap between germline ends came to 17 bases. CDR3 size: 14 residues.

V and J are TRBV29-1 and TRBJ2-1; 7 nucleotides agree with TRBD2. The CDR3 contains 15 residues. Germline CDR1 and CDR2: SQVTM and ANQGSEA. The V and J ends lost 3 bases and 4 bases, in that order; junction bases with no gene match: 9. The CDR3 coding sequence is TGCAGCGTTGAGCAAGCGGGACGGGGATACAATGAGCAGTTCTTC. Its translation is CSVEQAGRGYNEQFF.

This clone was picked up a small number of times. This rearrangement joins TRBV12-5 to TRBJ1-5, with D maybe TRBD1 (5 bases). Trimming took off 6 bases at V and 1 base at J, with 13 bases between the two ends. This CDR3 is 15 amino acids long. Germline V gene sequence: CDR1 LGHNT, CDR2 FRNRAP. The CDR3 DNA reads TGTGCTAGTGGATCGGGACTGCTAAGCAATCAGCCCCAGCATTTT. Amino acid sequence: CASGSGLLSNQPQHF.

This rearrangement joins TRBV28 to TRBJ2-5; a weak D match, TRBD2 (5 bases). CDR1 is MDHEN and CDR2 is SYDVKM in the germline V gene. The V end lost 6 bases, the J end lost 6 bases, and 14 bases lay between the germline ends. The CDR3 spans 13 residues. The CDR3 spells CASSPMGRKTQYF. CDR3 nucleotides: TGTGCCAGCAGCCCCATGGGGAGAAAGACCCAGTACTTC.

The chain carries TRBV7-9 and TRBJ1-3, with D perhaps TRBD1 (6 bases). Germline V lookup: CDR1 SEHNR, CDR2 FQNEAQ (reference sequence). Trimming removed 3 bases at V and 1 base at J, with 10 bases between. CDR3 length equals 15 residues. In DNA form, the CDR3 reads TGTGCCAGCAGCTTCGGCAGGGGATCTGGAAACACCATATATTTT. This translates into CASSFGRGSGNTIYF.

The chain recombines TRBV29-1 with TRBJ2-2, with D possibly being TRBD1 (6 bases). The germline CDR1 and CDR2 sequences are SQVTM and ANQGSEA. This CDR3 comprises 13 residues. The V gene lost 4 bases and the J gene lost 7 bases, with 13 bases spanning the gap. Written as DNA, the CDR3 is TGCAGCGTTGGAGTACAGGGAAACGGGGAGCTGTTTTTT. It codes for CSVGVQGNGELFF.

This clone was recorded a few times. The chain has TRBV5-1 and TRBJ2-1, with a possible D match to TRBD2 (5 bases). This CDR3 has 14 residues. V lost 5 bases and J lost 6, with 15 bases in between. CDR1 is SGHRS and CDR2 is YFSETQ in the germline V gene. The CDR3 nucleotides read TGCGCCAGCAGGAGGGATCCCAGCCCCAATGAGCAGTTCTTC. It is translated as CASRRDPSPNEQFF.

The V and J genes are TRBV6-6 and TRBJ1-1; D might be TRBD1 (5 bases). V gave up 6 bases and J gave up 4 bases, with 21 bases separating them. Per the germline V gene, CDR1 is MNHNY and CDR2 is SVGAGI (reference sequence). This CDR3 has 16 residues. The CDR3 sequence is CASSHSPGREGTEAFF. In DNA, the CDR3 is TGTGCCAGCAGCCACTCCCCGGGCAGGGAAGGCACTGAAGCTTTCTTT.

In this sample, this clone turned up a few times. This rearrangement joins TRBV27 to TRBJ1-6; D uncertain. Per the germline V gene, CDR1 is MNHEY and CDR2 is SMNVEV (reference sequence). The CDR3 sequence is 15 residues long. V lost 2 bases and J 6 bases, leaving 11 bases between the germline ends. The CDR3 spells CASSLRRERNSPLHF. DNA for the CDR3: TGTGCCAGCAGTTTAAGACGGGAACGTAATTCACCCCTCCACTTT.

The gene calls are TRBV5-1 and TRBJ2-5; TRBD1 agrees at 7 bases. The CDR3 totals 15 residues. Germline CDR1 SGHRS, CDR2 YFSETQ. J lost 1 base, V lost 0 bases, and 3 bases had no gene match. CDR3 sequence reads: CASSLVGTVQETQYF. DNA for the CDR3: TGCGCCAGCAGCTTGGTGGGGACAGTCCAAGAGACCCAGTACTTC.

This clone was observed a handful of times. The genes are TRBV6-5 and TRBJ2-2; D might be TRBD1 (5 bases). Looked up from germline, CDR1 is MNHEY and CDR2 is SVGAGI. CDR3 length: 15 residues. Deletions cut 0 bases from V and 6 bases from J, with 11 bases between. The CDR3 DNA follows: TGTGCCAGCAGTTACTCCCTCCAGGGCCCCGGGGAGCTGTTTTTT. It encodes CASSYSLQGPGELFF.

V usage is TRBV29-1 and J usage is TRBJ2-1, with TRBD2 matching 15 bases. This CDR3 is built from 14 residues. J gave up 6 bases and V 6 bases, and 3 bases lay outside the gene matches. Germline CDR1 reads SQVTM; CDR2 reads ANQGSEA. CDR3 sequence (DNA): TGCAGCGTAGGACTAGCGGGGGGGGGCAATGAGCAGTTCTTC. This encodes CSVGLAGGGNEQFF.

The V call is TRBV5-4, the J call TRBJ2-3; D gene ambiguous. CDR1 and CDR2 (germline): SGHNT, YYREEE (reference sequence). Trimming took off 0 bases at V and 0 bases at J, with 11 bases between the two ends. The CDR3 loop spans 16 amino acids. The CDR3 nucleotides are TGTGCCAGCAGCTTGGTCAGGCATACTAGCACAGATACGCAGTATTTT. Translated, it gives CASSLVRHTSTDTQYF.

In this sample, this clone turned up a few times. The chain has TRBV19 and TRBJ2-7, with a tentative D call TRBD2 (6 bases). V lost 1 base and J lost 1, with 11 bases in between. The CDR3 covers 15 residues. CDR1 is LNHDA and CDR2 is SQIVND in the germline V gene (reference sequence). The CDR3: CASSIARGGSYEQYF. The CDR3 DNA reads TGTGCCAGTAGTATAGCCCGTGGAGGGTCCTACGAGCAGTACTTC.

The J gene is TRBJ2-3, the V gene TRBV4-1, with a tentative D call TRBD2 (5 bases). Trimming removed 0 bases from V and 3 bases from J, with 13 bases in between. Germline CDR1 MGHRA, CDR2 YSYEKL. The length of the CDR3 is 16 residues. The CDR3 DNA reads as TGCGCCAGCAGCCAAGATCGGGCCCCGGGGACAGATACGCAGTATTTT. Protein product: CASSQDRAPGTDTQYF.

This rearrangement joins TRBV29-1 to TRBJ1-4; a possible D gene is TRBD1 (6 bases). CDR1 is SQVTM, CDR2 ANQGSEA, per germline. V lost 2 bases, J lost 2 bases, and 12 bases lay in between. The CDR3 is 15 residues long. The CDR3 here is CSVETHRDTNEKLFF. The CDR3 bases are TGCAGCGTTGAAACCCACAGGGACACTAATGAAAAACTGTTTTTT. Full variable domain (remainder filled in from reference TRBV29-1 and TRBJ1-4): SAVISQKPSRDICQRGTSLTIQCQVDSQVTMMFWYRQQPGQSLTLIATANQGSEATYESGFVIDKFPISRPNLTFSTLTVSNMSPEDSSIYLCSVETHRDTNEKLFFGSGTQLSVL.

V and J are TRBV5-1 and TRBJ1-1; TRBD1 agrees at 7 bases. Trimming cost V 5 bases and J 1 base; bases outside gene matches: 11. Germline V gene lookup returns CDR1 SGHRS and CDR2 YFSETQ. The length of the CDR3 is 16 residues. CDR3 sequence: CASSMMTGSRNTEAFF. The CDR3 DNA reads as TGCGCCAGCAGTATGATGACAGGGTCGAGGAACACTGAAGCTTTCTTT.

This clone has more than one count but fewer than ten. V usage is TRBV9 and J usage is TRBJ2-5, with 9 bases aligning to TRBD1. This CDR3 spans 16 amino acids. V gave up 4 bases and J gave up 1 base; unmatched junction bases: 8. Germline V gene sequence: CDR1 SGDLS, CDR2 YYNGEE. In nucleotides, the CDR3 is TGTGCCAGCAGCCCAGCGACAGGGGGGATCCAAGAGACCCAGTACTTC. Amino acids: CASSPATGGIQETQYF.

This clone was counted a few times. This sequence joins TRBV9 and TRBJ2-1; 7 bases fit TRBD2. CDR1 SGDLS and CDR2 YYNGEE come from the germline V gene. The CDR3 extends over 15 amino acids. Trimming took 0 bases from V and 4 from J; bases not matched to a gene: 4. CDR3 amino acids: CASSVVGDYYNEQFF. The CDR3 DNA sequence: TGTGCCAGCAGCGTAGTTGGGGACTATTACAATGAGCAGTTCTTC.

The V call is TRBV18, the J call TRBJ1-1, with D perhaps matching TRBD1 (5 bases). V dropped 1 base and J dropped 6 bases, with 9 bases sitting between them. This CDR3 is built from 13 residues. Germline CDR1 KGHSH, CDR2 LQKENI. The CDR3 here is CASSPHPGAEAFF. CDR3 nucleotides: TGTGCCAGCTCACCACACCCGGGGGCTGAAGCTTTCTTT.

This rearrangement joins TRBV6-6 to TRBJ1-1, with D possibly TRBD1 on 5 matching bases. The CDR3 runs to 15 residues. Trimming shortened V by 10 bases and J by 2 bases, and 20 bases separated the two germline ends. CDR1 is MNHNY, CDR2 SVGAGI, per germline (reference sequence). This CDR3 is CATSAQQAGNTEAFF. The DNA for the CDR3 is TGTGCCACTTCAGCACAACAGGCCGGTAACACTGAAGCTTTCTTT.

The chain is built from TRBV14 and TRBJ2-2, with D perhaps matching TRBD1 (6 bases). This CDR3 has 15 amino acids. Germline CDR1 SGHDN, CDR2 FVKESK. V lost 0 bases and J 5 bases, leaving 10 bases between the germline ends. The CDR3 DNA reads TGTGCCAGCAGCCAAGATATGAGGGGGACCGGGGAGCTGTTTTTT. Protein: CASSQDMRGTGELFF. Drawing the rest from reference TRBV14 and TRBJ2-2, the complete variable domain is EAGVTQFPSHSVIEKGQTVTLRCDPISGHDNLYWYRRVMGKEIKFLLHFVKESKQDESGMPNNRFLAERTGGTYSTLKVQPAELEDSGVYFCASSQDMRGTGELFFGEGSRLTVL.

The rearrangement links TRBV6-5 to TRBJ1-2, with 10 bases identical to TRBD1. Trimming removed 6 bases from V and 1 base from J; junction bases left unmatched: 5. The CDR3 contains 15 residues. The germline gives CDR1 MNHEY, CDR2 SVGAGI. The CDR3 DNA follows: TGTGCCAGCAGCTCCCGGGACAGGGGTAACTATGGCTACACCTTC. Encoded protein: CASSSRDRGNYGYTF.